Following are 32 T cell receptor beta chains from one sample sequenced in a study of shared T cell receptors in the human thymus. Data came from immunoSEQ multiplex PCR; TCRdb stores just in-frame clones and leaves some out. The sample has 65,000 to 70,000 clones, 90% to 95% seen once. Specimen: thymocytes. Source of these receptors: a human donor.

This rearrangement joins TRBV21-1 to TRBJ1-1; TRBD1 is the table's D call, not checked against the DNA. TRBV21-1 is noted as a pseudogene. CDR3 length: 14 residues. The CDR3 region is CASSWDRGDTEAFF. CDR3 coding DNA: TGTGCCAGCAGCTGGGACAGGGGGGACACTGAAGCTTTCTTT.

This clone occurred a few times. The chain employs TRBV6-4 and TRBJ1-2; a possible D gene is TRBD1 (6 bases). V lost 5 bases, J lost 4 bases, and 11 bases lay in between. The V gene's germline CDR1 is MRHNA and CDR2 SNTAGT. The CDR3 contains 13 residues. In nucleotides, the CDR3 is TGTGCCAGCAGTACGACAGGTTCCTATGGCTACACCTTC. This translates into CASSTTGSYGYTF.

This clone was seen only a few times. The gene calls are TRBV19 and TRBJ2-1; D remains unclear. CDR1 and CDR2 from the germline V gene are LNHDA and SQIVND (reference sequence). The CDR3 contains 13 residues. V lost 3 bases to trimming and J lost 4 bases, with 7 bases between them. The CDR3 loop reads CASSIIDYNEQFF. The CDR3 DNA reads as TGTGCCAGTAGTATTATCGATTACAATGAGCAGTTCTTC.

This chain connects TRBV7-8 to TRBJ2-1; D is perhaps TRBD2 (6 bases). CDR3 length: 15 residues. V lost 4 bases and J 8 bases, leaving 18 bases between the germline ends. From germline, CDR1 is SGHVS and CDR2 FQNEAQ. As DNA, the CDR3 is TGTGCCAGCAGCTCTGGCGGGGAAGGTTCGGATGAGCAGTTCTTC. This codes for CASSSGGEGSDEQFF.

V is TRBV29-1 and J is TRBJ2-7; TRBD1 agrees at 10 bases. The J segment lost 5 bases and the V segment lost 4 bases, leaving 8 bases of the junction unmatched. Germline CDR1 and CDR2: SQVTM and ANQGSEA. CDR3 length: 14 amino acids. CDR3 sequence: CSVGIWDRGNEQYF. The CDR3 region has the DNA TGCAGCGTTGGAATTTGGGACAGGGGCAACGAGCAGTACTTC.

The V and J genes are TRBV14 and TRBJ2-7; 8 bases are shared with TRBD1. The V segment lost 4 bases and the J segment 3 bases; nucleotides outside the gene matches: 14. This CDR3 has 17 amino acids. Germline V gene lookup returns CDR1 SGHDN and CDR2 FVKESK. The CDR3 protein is CASSRFIPGGGFYEQYF. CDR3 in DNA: TGTGCCAGCAGCCGTTTTATTCCAGGGGGCGGGTTCTACGAGCAGTACTTC.

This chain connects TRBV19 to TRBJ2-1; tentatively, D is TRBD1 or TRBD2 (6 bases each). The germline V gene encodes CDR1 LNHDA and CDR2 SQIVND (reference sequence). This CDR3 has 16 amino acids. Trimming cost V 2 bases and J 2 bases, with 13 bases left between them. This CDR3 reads CASSISGASAYNEQFF. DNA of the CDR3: TGTGCCAGTAGTATATCGGGGGCTTCCGCCTACAATGAGCAGTTCTTC.

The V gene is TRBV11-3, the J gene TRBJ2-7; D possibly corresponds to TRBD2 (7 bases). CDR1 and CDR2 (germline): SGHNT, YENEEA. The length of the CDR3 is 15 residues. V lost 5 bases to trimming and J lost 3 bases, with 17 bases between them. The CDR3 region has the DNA TGTGCCAGCAGCCTTTCCGGGGGGCCTTACTACGAGCAGTACTTC. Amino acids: CASSLSGGPYYEQYF. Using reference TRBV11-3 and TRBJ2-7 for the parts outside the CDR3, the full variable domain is EAGVVQSPRYKIIEKKQPVAFWCNPISGHNTLYWYLQNLGQGPELLIRYENEEAVDDSQLPKDRFSAERLKGVDSTLKIQPAELGDSAVYLCASSLSGGPYYEQYFGPGTRLTVT.

CDR3 nucleotides: TGTGCCAGCAGCAAAAATCCAACCGGGACTAGCGGGGCCCAGTACTTC. It codes for CASSKNPTGTSGAQYF. V is TRBV6-4 and J is TRBJ2-7, with 13 bases matching TRBD2. V was clipped by 6 bases and J by 10 bases; unmatched bases: 15. CDR1 and CDR2 from the germline V gene are MRHNA and SNTAGT. CDR3 length equals 16 residues.

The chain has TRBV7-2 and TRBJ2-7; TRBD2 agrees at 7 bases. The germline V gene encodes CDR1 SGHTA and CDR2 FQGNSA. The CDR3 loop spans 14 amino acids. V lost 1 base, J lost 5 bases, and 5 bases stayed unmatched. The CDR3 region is CASSLGEGLHEQYF. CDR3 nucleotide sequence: TGTGCCAGCAGCTTAGGGGAGGGTTTGCACGAGCAGTACTTC.

The CDR3 DNA follows: TGTGCCAGCAGTCCAGGTGGGCCAGATTATCAGCCCCAGCATTTT. This sequence encodes CASSPGGPDYQPQHF. The V gene is TRBV6-5, the J gene TRBJ1-5, with D unresolved. CDR3 length equals 15 residues. CDR1 and CDR2 (germline): MNHEY, SVGAGI. V dropped 5 bases and J dropped 5 bases, with 16 bases sitting between them.

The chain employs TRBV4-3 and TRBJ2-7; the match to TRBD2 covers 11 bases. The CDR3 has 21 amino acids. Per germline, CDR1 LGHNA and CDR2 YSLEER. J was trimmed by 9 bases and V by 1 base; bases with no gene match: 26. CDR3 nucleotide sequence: TGCGCCAGCAGCCAAGTTTTGTTTGTAGCGGGGGGGCCTTTGCGGCCCGGGGGGCAGTACTTC. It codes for CASSQVLFVAGGPLRPGGQYF.

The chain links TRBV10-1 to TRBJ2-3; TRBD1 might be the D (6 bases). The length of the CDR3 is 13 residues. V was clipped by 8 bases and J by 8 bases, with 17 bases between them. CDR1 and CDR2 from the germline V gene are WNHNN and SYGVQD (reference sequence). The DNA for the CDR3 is TGCGCCAGCCTCTGGTGGGGGCCGGTTACGCAGTATTTT. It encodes CASLWWGPVTQYF.

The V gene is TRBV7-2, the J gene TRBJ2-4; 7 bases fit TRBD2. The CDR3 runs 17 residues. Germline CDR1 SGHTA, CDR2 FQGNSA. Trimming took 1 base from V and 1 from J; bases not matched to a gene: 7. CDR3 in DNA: TGTGCCAGCAGCTTAGTTGCGGGGGATTTGGCCAAAAACATTCAGTACTTC. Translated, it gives CASSLVAGDLAKNIQYF.

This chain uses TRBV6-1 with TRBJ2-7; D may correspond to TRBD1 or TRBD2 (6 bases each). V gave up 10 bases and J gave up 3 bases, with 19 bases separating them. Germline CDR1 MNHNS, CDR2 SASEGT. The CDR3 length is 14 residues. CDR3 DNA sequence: TGTGCCACGTCAGGAGGGGCAGGGGACTACGAGCAGTACTTC. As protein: CATSGGAGDYEQYF.

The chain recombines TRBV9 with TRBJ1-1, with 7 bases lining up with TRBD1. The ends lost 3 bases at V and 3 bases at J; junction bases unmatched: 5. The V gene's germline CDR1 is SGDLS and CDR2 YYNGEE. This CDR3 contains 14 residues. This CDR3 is CASSAGGADTEAFF. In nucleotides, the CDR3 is TGTGCCAGCAGCGCAGGGGGGGCGGACACTGAAGCTTTCTTT.

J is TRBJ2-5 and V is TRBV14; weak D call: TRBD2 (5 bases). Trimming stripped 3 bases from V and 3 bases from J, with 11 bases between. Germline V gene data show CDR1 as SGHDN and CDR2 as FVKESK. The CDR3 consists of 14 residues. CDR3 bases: TGTGCCAGCAGCCACCGGGAAAGAAAAGAGACCCAGTACTTC. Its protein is CASSHRERKETQYF.

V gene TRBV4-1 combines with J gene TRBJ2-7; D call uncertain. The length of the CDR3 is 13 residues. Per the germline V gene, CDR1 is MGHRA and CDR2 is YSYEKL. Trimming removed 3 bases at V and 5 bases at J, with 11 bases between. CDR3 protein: CASSHPEDDEQYF. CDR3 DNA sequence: TGCGCCAGCAGCCACCCCGAAGATGACGAGCAGTACTTC.

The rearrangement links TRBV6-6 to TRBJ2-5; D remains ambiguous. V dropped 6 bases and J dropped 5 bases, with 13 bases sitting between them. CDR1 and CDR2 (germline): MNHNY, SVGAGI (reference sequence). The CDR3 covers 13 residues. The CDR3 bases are TGTGCCAGCAGCCTTACTGGGTGGGAGACCCAGTACTTC. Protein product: CASSLTGWETQYF.

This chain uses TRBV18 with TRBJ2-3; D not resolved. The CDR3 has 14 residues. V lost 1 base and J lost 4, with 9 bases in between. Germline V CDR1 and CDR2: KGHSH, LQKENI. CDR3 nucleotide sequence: TGTGCCAGCTCACCACGGACGGACCCAGATACGCAGTATTTT. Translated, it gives CASSPRTDPDTQYF.

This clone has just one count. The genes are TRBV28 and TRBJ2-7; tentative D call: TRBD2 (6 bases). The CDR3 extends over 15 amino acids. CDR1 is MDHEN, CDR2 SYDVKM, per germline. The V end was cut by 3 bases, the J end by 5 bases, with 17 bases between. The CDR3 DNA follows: TGTGCCAGCAGTTTTTCGACTAGTCATGCCCACGAGCAGTACTTC. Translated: CASSFSTSHAHEQYF.

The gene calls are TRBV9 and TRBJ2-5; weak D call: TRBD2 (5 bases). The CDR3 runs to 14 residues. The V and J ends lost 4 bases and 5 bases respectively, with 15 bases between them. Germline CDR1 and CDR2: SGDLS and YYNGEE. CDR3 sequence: CASSPGLARETQYF. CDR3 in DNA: TGTGCCAGCAGCCCTGGACTGGCCCGGGAGACCCAGTACTTC.

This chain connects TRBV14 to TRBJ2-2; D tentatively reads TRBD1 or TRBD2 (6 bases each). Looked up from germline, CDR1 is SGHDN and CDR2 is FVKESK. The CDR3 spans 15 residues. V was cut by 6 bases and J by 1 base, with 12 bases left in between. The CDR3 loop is CASSPGGLNTGELFF. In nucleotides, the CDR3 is TGTGCCAGCAGTCCCGGGGGCCTGAACACCGGGGAGCTGTTTTTT.

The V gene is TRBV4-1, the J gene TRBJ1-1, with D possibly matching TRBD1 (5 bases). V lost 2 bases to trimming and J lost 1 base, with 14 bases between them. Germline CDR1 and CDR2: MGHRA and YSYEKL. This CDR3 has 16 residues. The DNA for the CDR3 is TGCGCCAGCAGCCAACGACAGAAAATGGCGAACACTGAAGCTTTCTTT. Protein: CASSQRQKMANTEAFF.

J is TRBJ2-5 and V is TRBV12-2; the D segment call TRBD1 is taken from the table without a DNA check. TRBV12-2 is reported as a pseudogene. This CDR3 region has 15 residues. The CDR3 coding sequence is TGTGCAAGTCGCTCCAGGGGGGATCCAGAAAGTACCCAGTACTTC. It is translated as CASRSRGDPESTQYF.

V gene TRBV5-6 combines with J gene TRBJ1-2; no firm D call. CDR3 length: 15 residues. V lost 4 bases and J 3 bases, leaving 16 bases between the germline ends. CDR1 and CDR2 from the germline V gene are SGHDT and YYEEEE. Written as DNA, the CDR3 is TGTGCCAGCAGCGATTACGTAGGGTGGCACTATGGCTACACCTTC. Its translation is CASSDYVGWHYGYTF.

DNA of the CDR3: TGCGCCAGCACCCCGGGGCAGAACGGGGACGAGCAGTACTTC. Protein: CASTPGQNGDEQYF. This chain links TRBV5-1 with TRBJ2-7; either TRBD1 or TRBD2 may supply D (5 bases each). This CDR3 has 14 residues. Looked up from germline, CDR1 is SGHRS and CDR2 is YFSETQ. V gave up 6 bases and J gave up 5 bases, with 18 bases separating them.

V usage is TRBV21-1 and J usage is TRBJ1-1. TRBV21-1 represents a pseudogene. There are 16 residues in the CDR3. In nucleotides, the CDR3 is TGTGCCAGCAGCAAAGTAGGAGGAGGCCGCGGCACTGAAGCTTTCTTT. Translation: CASSKVGGGRGTEAFF.

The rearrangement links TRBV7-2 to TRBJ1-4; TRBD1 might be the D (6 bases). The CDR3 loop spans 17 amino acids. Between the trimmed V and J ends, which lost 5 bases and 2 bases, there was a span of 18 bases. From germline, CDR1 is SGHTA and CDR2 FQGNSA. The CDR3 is CASSQRQSGATNEKLFF. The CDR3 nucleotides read TGTGCCAGCAGCCAAAGACAGTCAGGGGCTACTAATGAAAAACTGTTTTTT.

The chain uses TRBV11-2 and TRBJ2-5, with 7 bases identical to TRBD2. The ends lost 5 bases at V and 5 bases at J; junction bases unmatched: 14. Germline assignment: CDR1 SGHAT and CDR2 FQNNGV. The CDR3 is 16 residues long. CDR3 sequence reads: CASSPGLVKRRETQYF. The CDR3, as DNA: TGTGCCAGCAGCCCAGGACTAGTCAAACGGCGGGAGACCCAGTACTTC.

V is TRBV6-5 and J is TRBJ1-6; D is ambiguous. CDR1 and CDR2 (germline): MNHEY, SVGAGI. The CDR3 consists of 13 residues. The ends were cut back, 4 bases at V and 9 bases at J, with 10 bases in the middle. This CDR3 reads CASSSKLGSPLHF. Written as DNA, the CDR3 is TGTGCCAGCAGTTCCAAACTGGGTTCACCCCTCCACTTT.

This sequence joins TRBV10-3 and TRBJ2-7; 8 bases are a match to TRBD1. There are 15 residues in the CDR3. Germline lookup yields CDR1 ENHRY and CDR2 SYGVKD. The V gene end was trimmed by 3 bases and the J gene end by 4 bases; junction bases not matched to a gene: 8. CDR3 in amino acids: CAISDMKTGVYEQYF. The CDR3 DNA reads TGTGCCATCAGTGATATGAAGACAGGGGTGTACGAGCAGTACTTC.